This T cell receptor (beta chain) was obtained from a study of blood T cell repertoires in COVID-19. Study-wide context: Samples of COVID-19 (acute and convalescent) were obtained from the United States, Italy and Spain. T cells, B-cell-depleted T cells, or PBMCs provided the cDNA or gDNA that served as material.

In the study's own analysis: Amplification of reference gene primers provided the estimated nucleated cell counts. TCRdb keeps only in-frame clones here, not all; method: immunoSEQ multiplex PCR. V, J and clone size were drawn from that table, and D and trimming were deduced from the DNA. The data show under 150,000 clones, with around three quarters seen just once and approximately 11% held by the top ten. The CDR3 runs 16 residues. V dropped 0 bases and J dropped 6 bases, with 17 bases sitting between them. The germline V gene has CDR1 SEHNR and CDR2 FQNEAQ (reference sequence). The specimen was peripheral blood. The rearrangement joins TRBV7-9 to TRBJ1-2; tentatively, D is TRBD1 (5 bases). This TCR came from a human donor in a cohort sampled during active COVID-19. The CDR3 loop is CASSLAMQGAGDGYTF. The DNA for the CDR3 is TGTGCCAGCAGCTTAGCGATGCAGGGCGCAGGCGATGGCTACACCTTC.